This T cell receptor (beta chain) emerged from a study of blood T cells in healthy people across ages. Primers used in a second PCR of roughly 6 to 11 cycles were a sample-barcoded 5' primer and a J-beta primer mix. Each CDR3 protein is one row after TCRdb ran MiXCR on the 5' RACE reads. The sample lists 700,000 to 900,000 distinct CDR3 sequences; about 26% were seen once. V lost 4 bases and J lost 8, with 9 bases in between. CDR3 length: 12 amino acids. CDR1 is SGHKS, CDR2 YYEKEE, per germline (reference sequence). This clonotype was observed a few times. Another study also made use of these data, one on T cells of mothers and their children. That source reports: Related and unrelated pairs show TCR recombination output that thymic selection shapes similarly.

This receptor was obtained from a boy between 10 and 17 years old in good health. The specimen was blood. The chain carries TRBV5-5 and TRBJ1-4, with D unresolved. The CDR3 DNA reads TGTGCCAGCAGCGACGCGGGGGAAAAACTGTTTTTT. Translation: CASSDAGEKLFF.